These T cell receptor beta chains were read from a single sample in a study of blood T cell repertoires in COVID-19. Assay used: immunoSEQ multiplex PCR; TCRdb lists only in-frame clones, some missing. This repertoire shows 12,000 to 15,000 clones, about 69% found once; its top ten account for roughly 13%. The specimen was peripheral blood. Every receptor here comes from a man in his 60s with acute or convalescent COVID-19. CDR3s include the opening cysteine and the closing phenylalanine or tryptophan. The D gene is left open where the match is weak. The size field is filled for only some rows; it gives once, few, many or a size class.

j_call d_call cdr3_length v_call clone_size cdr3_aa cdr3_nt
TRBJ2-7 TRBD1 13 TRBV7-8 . CASSVGQNYEQYF TGTGCCAGCAGCGTGGGACAGAACTACGAGCAGTACTTC
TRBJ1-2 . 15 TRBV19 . CASSTQGRPVYGYTF TGTGCCAGCAGCACCCAGGGAAGACCTGTCTATGGCTACACCTTC
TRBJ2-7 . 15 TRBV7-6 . CASSLATTGHYEQYF TGTGCCAGCAGCTTAGCAACGACAGGCCACTACGAGCAGTACTTC
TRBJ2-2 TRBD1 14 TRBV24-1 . CATSVDRESGELFF TGTGCCACCAGTGTCGACAGGGAATCCGGGGAGCTGTTTTTT
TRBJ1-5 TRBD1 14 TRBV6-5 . CASSLGQVNQPQHF TGTGCCAGCAGCCTTGGACAGGTCAATCAGCCCCAGCATTTT
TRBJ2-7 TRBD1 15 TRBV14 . CASSQPGTVHYEQYF TGTGCCAGCAGCCAACCCGGGACAGTACACTACGAGCAGTACTTC
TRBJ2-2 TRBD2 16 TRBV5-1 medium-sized CASSLDGGASTGELFF TGCGCCAGCAGCTTGGACGGGGGGGCGAGCACCGGGGAGCTGTTTTTT
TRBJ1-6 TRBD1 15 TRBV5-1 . CASSLGAGGNSPLHF TGCGCCAGCAGCTTGGGGGCAGGGGGGAATTCACCCCTCCACTTT
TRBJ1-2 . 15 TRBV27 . CASSLSGGRGYGYTF TGTGCCAGCAGTTTATCAGGCGGGCGGGGATATGGCTACACCTTC
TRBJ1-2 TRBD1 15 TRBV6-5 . CASRTTGVSNYGYTF TGTGCCAGCAGAACCACAGGGGTTTCTAACTATGGCTACACCTTC
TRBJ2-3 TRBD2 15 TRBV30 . CAWTPSGRVRDTQYF TGTGCCTGGACTCCTAGCGGGAGAGTTAGAGATACGCAGTATTTT
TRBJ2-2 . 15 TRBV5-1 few CASSAGQTNTGELFF TGCGCCAGCAGCGCCGGCCAGACTAACACCGGGGAGCTGTTTTTT
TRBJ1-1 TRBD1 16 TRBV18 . CASSLNFGTGDTEAFF TGTGCCAGCTCACTAAATTTCGGGACAGGGGACACTGAAGCTTTCTTT
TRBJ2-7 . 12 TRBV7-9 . CASSPSGYEQYF TGTGCCAGCAGCCCTAGTGGTTACGAGCAGTACTTC
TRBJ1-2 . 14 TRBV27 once CASSLGAGAYGYTF TGTGCCAGCAGTTTAGGCGCAGGGGCCTATGGCTACACCTTC
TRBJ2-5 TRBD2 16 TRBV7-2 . CASSSLSGGAVETQYF TGTGCCAGCAGCAGTTTGAGCGGGGGGGCTGTGGAGACCCAGTACTTC
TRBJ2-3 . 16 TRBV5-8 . CASSPGRGRSTDTQYF TGTGCCAGCAGCCCGGGTAGGGGCCGGAGCACAGATACGCAGTATTTT
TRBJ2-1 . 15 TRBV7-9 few CASSSLLRDNNEQFF TGTGCCAGCAGCTCGCTTCTCCGGGATAACAATGAGCAGTTCTTC
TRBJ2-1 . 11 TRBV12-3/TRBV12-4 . CASSLYNEQFF TGTGCCAGCAGTTTATATAATGAGCAGTTCTTC
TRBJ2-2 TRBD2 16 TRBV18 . CASSQLAGVNTGELFF TGTGCCAGCTCACAACTAGCGGGGGTGAACACCGGGGAGCTGTTTTTT
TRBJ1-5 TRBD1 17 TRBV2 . CASSTTPGQGSNQPQHF TGTGCCAGCAGTACAACACCGGGACAGGGATCCAATCAGCCCCAGCATTTT
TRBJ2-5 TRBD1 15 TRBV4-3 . CASSQDRGRGETQYF TGCGCCAGCAGCCAAGACAGGGGGCGCGGAGAGACCCAGTACTTC
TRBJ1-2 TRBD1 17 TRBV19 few CASSITTTGATLYGYTF TGTGCCAGTAGTATAACTACGACAGGGGCCACTCTCTATGGCTACACCTTC
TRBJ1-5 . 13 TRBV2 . CASNGDYNQPQHF TGTGCCAGCAACGGGGATTACAATCAGCCCCAGCATTTT
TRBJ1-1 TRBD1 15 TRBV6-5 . CASSTGGLMNTEAFF TGTGCCAGCAGTACAGGGGGGCTTATGAACACTGAAGCTTTCTTT
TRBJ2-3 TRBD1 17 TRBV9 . CASSVRGQGDSTDTQYF TGTGCCAGCAGCGTGAGGGGGCAGGGGGATAGCACAGATACGCAGTATTTT
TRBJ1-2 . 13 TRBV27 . CASSFFSRVGYTF TGTGCCAGCAGTTTTTTCTCGAGGGTTGGCTACACCTTC
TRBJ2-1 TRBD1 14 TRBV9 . CASSAGTDYNEQFF TGTGCCAGCAGCGCCGGGACAGATTACAATGAGCAGTTCTTC
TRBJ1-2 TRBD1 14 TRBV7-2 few CASSPGTGDAGYTF TGTGCCAGCAGCCCAGGGACAGGGGATGCGGGCTACACCTTC
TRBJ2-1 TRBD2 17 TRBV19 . CASSISLGVAGGSEQFF TGTGCCAGTAGTATCTCTTTAGGTGTAGCGGGAGGAAGTGAGCAGTTCTTC
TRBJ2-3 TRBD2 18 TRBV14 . CASIGFEGGPGCTDTQYF TGTGCCAGCATAGGTTTCGAGGGAGGGCCCGGGTGCACAGATACGCAGTATTTT
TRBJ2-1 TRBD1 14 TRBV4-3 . CASSQGTGRNEQFF TGCGCCAGCAGCCAAGGGACAGGGCGGAATGAGCAGTTCTTC
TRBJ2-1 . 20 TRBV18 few CASSPPFPSSGLSSYNEQFF TGTGCCAGCTCACCACCGTTTCCCTCGAGCGGCTTAAGCTCCTACAATGAGCAGTTCTTC
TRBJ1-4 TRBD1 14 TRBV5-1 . CASSVQGAGEKLFF TGCGCCAGCAGCGTACAGGGGGCGGGTGAAAAACTGTTTTTT
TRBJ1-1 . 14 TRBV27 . CASSLGQRNTEAFF TGTGCCAGCAGCTTAGGACAGAGAAACACTGAAGCTTTCTTT
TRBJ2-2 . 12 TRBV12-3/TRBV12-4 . CASSPIFGELFF TGTGCCAGCAGCCCTATTTTCGGGGAGCTGTTTTTT
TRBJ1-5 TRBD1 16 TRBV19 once CASSRTRQGRNQPQHF TGTGCCAGTAGTCGCACCCGACAGGGGAGAAATCAGCCCCAGCATTTT
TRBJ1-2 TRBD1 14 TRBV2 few CARQIGTGGRGYTF TGTGCCAGACAGATAGGGACAGGGGGCCGGGGCTACACCTTC
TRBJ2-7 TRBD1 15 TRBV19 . CASRGRGQAAYEQYF TGTGCCAGTAGGGGACGAGGACAGGCTGCCTACGAGCAGTACTTC
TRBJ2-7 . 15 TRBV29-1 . CSVAPGGAATYEQYF TGCAGCGTAGCCCCCGGTGGAGCGGCAACCTACGAGCAGTACTTC
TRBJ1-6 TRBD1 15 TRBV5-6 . CASSQPGQGTSPLHF TGTGCCAGCAGCCAGCCGGGACAGGGAACTTCACCCCTCCACTTT
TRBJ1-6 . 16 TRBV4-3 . CASSQDPDLDNSPLHF TGCGCCAGCAGCCAAGATCCGGACTTAGACAATTCACCCCTCCACTTT
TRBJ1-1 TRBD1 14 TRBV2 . CASSEGRGLTEAFF TGTGCCAGCAGTGAAGGCAGGGGGTTGACTGAAGCTTTCTTT
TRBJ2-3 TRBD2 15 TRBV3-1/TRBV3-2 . CASSQLAGGTDTQYF TGTGCCAGCAGCCAACTAGCGGGGGGTACAGATACGCAGTATTTT
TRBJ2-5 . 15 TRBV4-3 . CASSLGVGSPETQYF TGCGCCAGCAGCCTCGGGGTGGGGTCCCCCGAGACCCAGTACTTC
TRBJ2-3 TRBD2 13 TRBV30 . CAWTPAGVDTQYF TGTGCCTGGACCCCAGCGGGGGTGGATACGCAGTATTTT
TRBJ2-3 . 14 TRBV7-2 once CASSLTSTTDTQYF TGTGCCAGCAGCTTAACTAGCACCACAGATACGCAGTATTTT
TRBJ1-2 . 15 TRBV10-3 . CAISEPQKRVYGYTF TGTGCCATCAGTGAGCCTCAGAAGAGGGTTTATGGCTACACCTTC
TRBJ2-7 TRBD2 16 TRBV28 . CASSSPGLAGFYEQYF TGTGCCAGCAGTTCGCCGGGACTAGCGGGATTCTACGAGCAGTACTTC
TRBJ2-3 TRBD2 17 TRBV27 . CASSSGLAGASTDTQYF TGTGCCAGCAGTTCCGGACTAGCGGGGGCTAGCACAGATACGCAGTATTTT
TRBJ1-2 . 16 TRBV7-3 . CASSPGHLPEDYGYTF TGTGCCAGCAGCCCGGGACACCTCCCTGAGGACTATGGCTACACCTTC
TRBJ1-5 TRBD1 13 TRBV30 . CAWSGTVNQPQHF TGTGCCTGGTCTGGGACAGTCAATCAGCCCCAGCATTTT
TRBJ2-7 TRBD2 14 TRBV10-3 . CAIKGLAGGFEQYF TGTGCCATCAAAGGACTAGCGGGGGGGTTCGAGCAGTACTTC
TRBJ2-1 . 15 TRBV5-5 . CASSRGSGQYNEQFF TGTGCCAGCAGCCGGGGCAGCGGGCAGTACAATGAGCAGTTCTTC
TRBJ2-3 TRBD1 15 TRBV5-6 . CASRTTGGGTDTQYF TGTGCCAGCAGGACCACAGGGGGCGGCACAGATACGCAGTATTTT
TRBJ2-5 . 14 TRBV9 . CASSTRAGAETQYF TGTGCCAGCAGCACAAGGGCAGGGGCAGAGACCCAGTACTTC
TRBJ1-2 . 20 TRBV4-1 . CASSQRGLGAGDYSDYGYTF TGCGCCAGCAGCCAGAGGGGTCTTGGGGCAGGGGATTATAGTGACTATGGCTACACCTTC
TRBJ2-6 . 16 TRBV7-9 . CASSYFLSSGANVLTF TGTGCCAGCAGCTATTTCCTCTCCTCTGGGGCCAACGTCCTGACTTTC
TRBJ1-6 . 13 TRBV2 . CASRSGLGSPLHF TGTGCCAGCAGATCAGGGTTAGGTTCACCCCTCCACTTT